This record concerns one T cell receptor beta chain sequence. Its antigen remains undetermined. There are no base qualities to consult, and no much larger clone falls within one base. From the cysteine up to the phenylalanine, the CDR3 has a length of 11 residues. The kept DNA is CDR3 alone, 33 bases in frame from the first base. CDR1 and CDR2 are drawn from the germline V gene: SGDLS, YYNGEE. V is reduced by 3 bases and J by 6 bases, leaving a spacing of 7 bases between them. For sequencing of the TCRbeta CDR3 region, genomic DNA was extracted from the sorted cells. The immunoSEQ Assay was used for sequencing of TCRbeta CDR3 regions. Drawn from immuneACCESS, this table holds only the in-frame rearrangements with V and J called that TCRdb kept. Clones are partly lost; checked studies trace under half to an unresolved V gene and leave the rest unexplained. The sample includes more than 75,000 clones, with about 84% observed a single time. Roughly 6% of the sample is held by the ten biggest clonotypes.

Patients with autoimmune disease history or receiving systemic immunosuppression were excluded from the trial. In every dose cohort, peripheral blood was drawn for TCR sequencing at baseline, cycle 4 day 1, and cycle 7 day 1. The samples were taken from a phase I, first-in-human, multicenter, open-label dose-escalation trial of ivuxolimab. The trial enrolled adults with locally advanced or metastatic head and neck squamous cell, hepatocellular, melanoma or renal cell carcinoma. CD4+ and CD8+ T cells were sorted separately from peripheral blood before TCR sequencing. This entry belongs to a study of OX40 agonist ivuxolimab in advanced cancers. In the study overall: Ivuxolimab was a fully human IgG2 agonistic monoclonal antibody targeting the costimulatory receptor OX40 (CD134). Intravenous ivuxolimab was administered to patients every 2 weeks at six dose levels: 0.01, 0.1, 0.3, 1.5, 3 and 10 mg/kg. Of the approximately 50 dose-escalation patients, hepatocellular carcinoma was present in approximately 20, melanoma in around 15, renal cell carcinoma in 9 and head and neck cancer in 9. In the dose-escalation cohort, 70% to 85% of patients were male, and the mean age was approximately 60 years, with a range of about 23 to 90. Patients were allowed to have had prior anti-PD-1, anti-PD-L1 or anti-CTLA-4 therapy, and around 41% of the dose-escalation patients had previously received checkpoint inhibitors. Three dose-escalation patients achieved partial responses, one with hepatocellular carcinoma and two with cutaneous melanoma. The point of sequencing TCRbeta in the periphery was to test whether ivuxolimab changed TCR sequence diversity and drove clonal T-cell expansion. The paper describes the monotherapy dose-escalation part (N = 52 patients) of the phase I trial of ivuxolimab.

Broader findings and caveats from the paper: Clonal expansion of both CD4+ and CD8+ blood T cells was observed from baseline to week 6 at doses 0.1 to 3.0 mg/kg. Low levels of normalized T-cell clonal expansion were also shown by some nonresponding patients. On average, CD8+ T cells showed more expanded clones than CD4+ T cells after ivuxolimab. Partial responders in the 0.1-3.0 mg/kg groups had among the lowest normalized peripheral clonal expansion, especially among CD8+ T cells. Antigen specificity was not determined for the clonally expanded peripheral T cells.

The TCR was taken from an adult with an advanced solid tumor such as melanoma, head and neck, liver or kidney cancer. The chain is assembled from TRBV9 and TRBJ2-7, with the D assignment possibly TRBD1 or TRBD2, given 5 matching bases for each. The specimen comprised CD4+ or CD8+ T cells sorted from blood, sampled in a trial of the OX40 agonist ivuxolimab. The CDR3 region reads CASSGGTEQYF. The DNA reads TGTGCCAGCAGCGGGGGGACCGAGCAGTACTTC.